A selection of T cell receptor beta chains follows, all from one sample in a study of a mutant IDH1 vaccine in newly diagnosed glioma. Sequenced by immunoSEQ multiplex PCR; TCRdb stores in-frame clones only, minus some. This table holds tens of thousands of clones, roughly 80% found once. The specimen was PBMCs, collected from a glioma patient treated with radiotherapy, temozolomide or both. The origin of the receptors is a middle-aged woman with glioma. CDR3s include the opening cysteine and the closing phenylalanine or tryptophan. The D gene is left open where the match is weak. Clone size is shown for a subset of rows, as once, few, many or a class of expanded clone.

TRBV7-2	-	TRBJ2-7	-	CASSLRGHEQYF	TGTGCCAGCAGCTTAAGAGGCCACGAGCAGTACTTC
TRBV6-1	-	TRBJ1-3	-	CASSSSSSGNTIYF	TGTGCCAGCAGCTCATCGAGCTCTGGAAACACCATATATTTT
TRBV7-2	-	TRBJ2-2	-	CASSLAPPRETGGNTGELFF	TGTGCCAGCAGCTTAGCTCCACCCCGAGAGACAGGAGGAAACACCGGGGAGCTGTTTTTT
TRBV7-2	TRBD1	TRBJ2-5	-	CASSSWDRSETQYF	TGTGCCAGCAGCTCCTGGGACAGGTCCGAGACCCAGTACTTC
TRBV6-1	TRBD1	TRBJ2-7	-	CASSSRQGEAYEQYF	TGTGCCAGCAGTTCCCGACAGGGGGAGGCCTACGAGCAGTACTTC
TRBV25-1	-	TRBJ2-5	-	CASSGHETQYF	TGTGCCAGCAGTGGTCACGAGACCCAGTACTTC
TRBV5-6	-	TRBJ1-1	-	CASSMLQVHTEAFF	TGTGCCAGCAGCATGCTACAGGTACACACTGAAGCTTTCTTT
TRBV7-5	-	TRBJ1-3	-	CARSLALGGLGGNTIYF	TGTGCCAGAAGCTTAGCCCTCGGGGGTCTTGGGGGAAACACCATATATTTT
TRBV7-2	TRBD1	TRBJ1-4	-	CASSLGGTGRNEKLFF	TGTGCCAGCAGCTTAGGGGGGACAGGAAGAAATGAAAAACTGTTTTTT
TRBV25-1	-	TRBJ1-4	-	CASSGHGEKLFF	TGTGCCAGCAGTGGCCACGGAGAAAAACTGTTTTTT
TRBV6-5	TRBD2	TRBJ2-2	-	CASTSGGPNTGELFF	TGTGCCAGCACTAGCGGGGGCCCGAACACCGGGGAGCTGTTTTTT
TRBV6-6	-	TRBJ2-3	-	CASSNTGTEGNTQYF	TGTGCCAGCAGCAACACCGGGACTGAAGGTAATACGCAGTATTTT
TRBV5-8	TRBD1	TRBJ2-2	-	CASSSDAGTGNTGELFF	TGTGCCAGCAGCTCGGATGCCGGGACAGGGAACACCGGGGAGCTGTTTTTT
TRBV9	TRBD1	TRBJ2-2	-	CASSVAPDRAPGELFF	TGTGCCAGCAGCGTAGCTCCGGACAGGGCCCCCGGGGAGCTGTTTTTT
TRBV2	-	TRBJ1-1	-	CASPGANTEAFF	TGTGCCAGCCCGGGTGCGAACACTGAAGCTTTCTTT
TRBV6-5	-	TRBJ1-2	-	CASRGNTNYGYTF	TGTGCCAGCAGGGGCAATACTAACTATGGCTACACCTTC
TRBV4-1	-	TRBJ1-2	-	CASSQGGRQAPNYGYTF	TGCGCCAGCAGCCAAGGGGGAAGACAGGCGCCAAACTATGGCTACACCTTC
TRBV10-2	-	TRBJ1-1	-	CASSDYQLGPDTEAFF	TGCGCCAGCAGTGACTATCAATTAGGCCCAGACACTGAAGCTTTCTTT
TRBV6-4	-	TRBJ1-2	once	CASRNDNLYGYTF	TGTGCCAGCAGAAACGACAACCTCTATGGCTACACCTTC
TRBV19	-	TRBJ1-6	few	CASSRGFRNSPLHF	TGTGCCAGTAGTAGGGGGTTCAGGAATTCACCCCTCCACTTT
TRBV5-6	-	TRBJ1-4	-	CASSLAGFNEKLFF	TGTGCCAGCAGCTTGGCAGGATTTAATGAAAAACTGTTTTTT
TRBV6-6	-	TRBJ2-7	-	CASSYPLSYEQYF	TGTGCCAGCAGTTATCCCCTCTCCTACGAGCAGTACTTC
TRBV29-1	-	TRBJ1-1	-	CSVVLDGNTEAFF	TGCAGCGTCGTCTTGGACGGGAACACTGAAGCTTTCTTT
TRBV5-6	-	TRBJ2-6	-	CASSLGTAVSGANVLTF	TGTGCCAGCAGCTTGGGGACGGCGGTCTCTGGGGCCAACGTCCTGACTTTC
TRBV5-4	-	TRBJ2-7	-	CASSYSGKYEQYF	TGTGCCAGCAGCTACTCAGGGAAGTACGAGCAGTACTTC
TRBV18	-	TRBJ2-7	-	CASSPNRVEQYF	TGTGCCAGCTCTCCTAACAGGGTCGAGCAGTACTTC
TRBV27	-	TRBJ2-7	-	CASSSRRAGAPPNEQYF	TGTGCCAGCAGTTCCCGCCGTGCGGGGGCTCCACCAAACGAGCAGTACTTC
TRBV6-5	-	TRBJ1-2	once	CASTTGRTNYGYTF	TGTGCCAGCACCACGGGACGGACTAACTATGGCTACACCTTC
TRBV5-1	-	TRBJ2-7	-	CASSPDRPQAGEQYF	TGCGCCAGCAGCCCCGATCGTCCTCAAGCGGGCGAGCAGTACTTC
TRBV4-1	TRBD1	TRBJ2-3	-	CASSQGLIRSGQGAGDTQYF	TGCGCCAGCAGCCAAGGTCTAATAAGGAGCGGACAGGGGGCGGGTGATACGCAGTATTTT
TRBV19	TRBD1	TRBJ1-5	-	CASSGTGGDQPQHF	TGTGCCAGTAGTGGGACAGGGGGCGATCAGCCCCAGCATTTT
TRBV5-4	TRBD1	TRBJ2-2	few	CASSRDRNTGELFF	TGTGCCAGCAGCCGGGACAGAAACACCGGGGAGCTGTTTTTT
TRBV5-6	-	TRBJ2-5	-	CASSFGTGGETQYF	TGTGCCAGCAGCTTCGGCACAGGAGGGGAGACCCAGTACTTC
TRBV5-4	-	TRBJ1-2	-	CASSIRGGYGYTF	TGTGCCAGCAGCATCAGGGGAGGCTATGGCTACACCTTC
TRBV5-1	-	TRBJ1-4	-	CASSLLGTADEKLFF	TGCGCCAGCAGCTTGCTCGGGACGGCCGACGAAAAACTGTTTTTT
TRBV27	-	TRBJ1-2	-	CASSFRTDPNYGYTF	TGTGCCAGCAGTTTTCGGACGGACCCTAACTATGGCTACACCTTC
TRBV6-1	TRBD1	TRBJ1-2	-	CASMRQGYYGYTF	TGTGCCAGCATGAGACAGGGCTACTATGGCTACACCTTC
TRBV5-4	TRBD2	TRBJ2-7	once	CASRVGGMNEQYF	TGTGCCAGCAGGGTGGGGGGGATGAACGAGCAGTACTTC
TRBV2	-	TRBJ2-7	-	CASSEGGAYEQYF	TGTGCCAGCAGTGAGGGTGGGGCCTACGAGCAGTACTTC
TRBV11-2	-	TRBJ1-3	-	CASSSSRGGNTIYF	TGTGCCAGCAGCTCAAGTCGTGGAGGAAACACCATATATTTT
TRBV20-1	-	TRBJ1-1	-	CSPRENTEAFF	TGCAGTCCCCGGGAGAACACTGAAGCTTTCTTT
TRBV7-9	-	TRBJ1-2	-	CASSLASYGYTF	TGTGCCAGCAGCTTAGCCAGCTATGGCTACACCTTC
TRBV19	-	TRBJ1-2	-	CASSHEGFYGYTF	TGTGCCAGTAGTCACGAGGGCTTCTATGGCTACACCTTC
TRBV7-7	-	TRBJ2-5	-	CASSMGPHETQYF	TGTGCTAGCAGCATGGGCCCTCATGAGACCCAGTACTTC
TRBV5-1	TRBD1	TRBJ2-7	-	CASSSGQPGYEQYF	TGCGCCAGCAGCTCGGGACAGCCGGGGTACGAGCAGTACTTC
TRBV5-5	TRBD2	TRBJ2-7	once	CASSFTSGGLYEQYF	TGTGCCAGCAGCTTCACTAGCGGGGGCCTCTACGAGCAGTACTTC